The clone carrying this T cell receptor beta chain was found once. The antigen remains unidentified. The data derive from a study of cytomegalovirus exposure and HLA in healthy donors. Study-level information: A prior analysis found 95 million to 140 million unique TCR beta sequences from some 200 million T cells.

Study-wide results and limits: A later analysis linked a missense variant in DCLRE1C to the trimming of TCR beta V and J genes. It was likely that a cluster of highly shared sequence variants was a sequencing artifact. Later analysis showed most CMV-associated TCR beta chains appearing HLA-restricted.

Primers for the PCR totalled 60 Vbeta and 13 Jbeta. The assay was immunoSEQ multiplex PCR, and TCRdb's table has in-frame clones only and misses some. The repertoire has roughly 150,000 clones, 65% to 80% of them found once; the top ten carry approximately 2%. Material for sequencing was PBMCs. The source of this sequence is a woman aged 40 to 49 in good health and CMV-seronegative.

In nucleotides, the CDR3 is TGCGCCAGCAGCTTGGTCGGAGTGACAGGGTATTCCTATAATTCACCCCTCCACTTT. It is translated as CASSLVGVTGYSYNSPLHF. V gene TRBV5-1 combines with J gene TRBJ1-6; 7 nucleotides line up with TRBD1. The ends lost 0 bases at V and 1 base at J; junction bases unmatched: 10. CDR1 SGHRS and CDR2 YFSETQ come from the germline V gene. The CDR3 extends over 19 amino acids.